The source of this T cell receptor (beta chain) is a study of blood T cells in healthy people across ages. It was with a sample-barcoded 5' primer and a J-beta primer mix that a second PCR of roughly 6 to 12 cycles was run. TCRdb redid the calling of the 5' RACE reads with MiXCR, one entry per CDR3 protein. This sample carries fewer than 2,000,000 distinct CDR3 sequences, 34% of them seen once, and the ten largest clones take 11%. This clonotype appeared a few times. Sample: blood. This TCR derives from a woman aged 30 to 39 in good health.

CDR3: CASSQVLTGLGTYEQYF. Here the CDR3 DNA reads TGCGCCAGCAGCCAAGTTCTGACGGGCCTTGGGACCTACGAGCAGTACTTC. V gene TRBV4-1 combines with J gene TRBJ2-7; D gene ambiguous. V lost 1 base, J lost 2 bases, and 18 bases lay in between. From germline, CDR1 is MGHRA and CDR2 YSYEKL. The CDR3 is 17 amino acids.